This T cell receptor (beta chain) stems from a study of CD8+ T cells in alopecia areata. Extracted RNA was reverse transcribed, and the resulting cDNA served as sequencing template. TCRdb's copy holds only in-frame clones and misses some; the assay was immunoSEQ multiplex PCR. The sample holds some 110,000 clones; approximately 52% are singletons and the top ten take roughly 30%. Treatment: oral pan-JAK inhibitor, 5-10 mg twice daily. This TCR was sampled from a human donor with alopecia areata. Sequencing was performed on CD8+ T cells sorted from blood, taken at week 4, from a patient treated with tofacitinib.

The CDR3, as DNA: TGTGCCAGCAGTACTTCCTCCTCCTACAATGAGCAGTTCTTC. Its translation is CASSTSSSYNEQFF. The chain carries TRBV27 and TRBJ2-1; D gene ambiguous. The CDR3 contains 14 residues. Germline CDR1 MNHEY, CDR2 SMNVEV (reference sequence). Trimming removed 5 bases from V and 0 bases from J, with 8 bases in between.